This T cell receptor beta chain came from a study of cytomegalovirus exposure and HLA in healthy donors listed by TCRdb under 2017. About the study as a whole: An earlier analysis of roughly 630 of the donors reported approximately 290 Gb of sequence data and 117 million unique TCR beta sequences from 150 million to 200 million T cells. Every repertoire in the discovery cohort had been generated on one and the same sequencing platform. The study aimed to test whether cataloging public T cell receptors could reveal signatures of past pathogen exposure. Rather than using new phenotypic data, the later analysis identified candidate immune exposures from TCR beta sequences and from how often those sequences occurred across donors. In a later analysis, previously published TCR beta repertoires from about 640 donors were re-analyzed and high-resolution HLA genotyping was added so that TCR occurrence patterns could be studied. Besides the first cohort of 666 subjects, a separate validation cohort made up of 120 different subjects was used. Of the approximately 400 genotyped donors, 81% fell in the genetic ancestry cluster associated with self-reported Caucasian donors. A later genetic analysis took genome-wide SNP genotypes for about 55% of the roughly 670 donors and used that subset as a discovery cohort. A handful of DR-DQ haplotypes were handled as single units for association and clustering because linkage in the cohort was strong. Donor age, sex, ethnicity and CMV serostatus were compiled alongside the repertoire data. High-throughput TCR immunosequencing, statistical association of individual TCRs with disease status, and machine learning were combined to predict cytomegalovirus infection status. On average, around 240,000 unique TCR beta nucleotide sequences were sequenced per donor among 398 genotyped donors of the cohort, with roughly 20% of those sequences being non-productive. An earlier analysis of 450 to 750 of the donors used high-throughput TCR beta sequencing to judge whether each TCR beta V gene segment behaved as functional or pseudogenic. The T cell repertoires of 700 or so subjects were profiled by immunosequencing and related to cytomegalovirus serostatus. Typing coverage differed by locus: A, B, C, DRB1 and DQB1 were typed in about 620-630 donors, DQA1 in 500 to 550, DPA1 in some 570, and DPB1 in roughly 470. Both class I and class II loci were covered by HLA typing, at four-digit resolution. About 300 gigabases of sequencing data and approximately 80 million unique TCR sequences were included in an early release covering 550 to 800 HLA-typed donors. Findings and caveats that apply to the study as a whole: The sequencing pipeline was judged likely to have produced a cluster of highly shared sequence variants as a technical artifact. According to a later genetic analysis, donors in an Asian-associated ancestry cluster had fewer N-insertions in productive TCRs than the approximately 700-donor mean. The cohort was sequenced for TCR beta chains only, and without alpha or paired-chain data the features that could be detected were limited. The classifier was reported to diagnose cytomegalovirus status with high specificity and sensitivity in both the original and validation cohorts. According to a later analysis, parvovirus B19, influenza, CMV and Epstein-Barr virus appeared linked to several top co-occurrence clusters. Some IMGT-functional V segments, including TRBV6-2 and TRBV6-3, could not be distinguished by the 87-base-pair reads and were therefore excluded. Because some donors lacked HLA typing at each locus, the association tests relied only on the typed subset. Roughly uniform sequencing depth across donors was assumed in presence/absence analyses, although this assumption may not hold. A further reported finding was that TCR beta sequences accurately predicted the HLA-A and HLA-B alleles for most subjects in the first cohort. Strong co-occurrence of HLA alleles, especially DR and DQ, made assigning TCR associations to individual alleles difficult. A later analysis found that TCR association rates varied across HLA loci, with DRB1 alleles showing the most associated TCRs and HLA-C alleles the fewest. In a later analysis, HLA-associated TCR beta chains showed more clonal expansion and lower generation probabilities than non-associated chains that were equally common. In vitro tests confirmed that a few of the cytomegalovirus-associated TCR beta chains recognize cytomegalovirus antigens. Approximately 18 rarely observed V segments, including chromosome 9 orphons, were excluded from the earlier analysis of just under 600 of the donors because counts were too low. A later analysis found that most CMV-associated TCR beta chains appeared HLA-restricted, with HLA associations seemingly driven largely by CMV exposure. Linkage disequilibrium might explain the correlated functional status among segregating V segments, but an unknown experimental factor could not be ruled out. The study listed 150 to 200 TCR beta chains as associated with cytomegalovirus. A later analysis associated 15,000 to 20,000 TCR beta sequences with specific HLA alleles at a false discovery rate of 0.05. Across donors, most TCR sequences were observed very rarely, whereas some public TCRs were present in many individuals. CMV serostatus was the only immune exposure information available for the cohort. The authors suggested that the approach could potentially be generalized to other disease states and immunological phenotypes. V-gene and J-gene trimming of TCR beta chains was associated with a missense DCLRE1C variant in a later genetic analysis, and the association was replicated in an independent cohort. Broadly in line with IMGT annotations, most TCR beta V segments showed up in productive rearrangements about 87% or about 30% of the time in an earlier analysis of under 700 of the donors.

Receptor amplification or capture employed the immunoSEQ multiplex PCR assay. A mixture of 60 forward primers for TCR Vbeta segments and 13 reverse primers for TCR Jbeta segments was used in the multiplex PCR. The CDR3 region of rearranged TCR beta genes was amplified from genomic DNA by a multiplex PCR assay. On the Illumina HiSeq System, the amplified TCR beta libraries were sequenced as 87-base-pair reads. Per the authors' processing: A later analysis tallied roughly 78 million unique TCR beta chains across the 660 or so repertoires, and roughly 11 million of those chains were shared by two or more donors. Raw reads were error-corrected and collapsed into unique sequences with a nearest-neighbor algorithm that merged closely related sequences to remove PCR and sequencing errors. To assign V, D and J gene segments, CDR3 sequences were aligned to IMGT reference sequences. Each retained sequence needed at least a six-nucleotide match to both a V gene segment and a J gene segment. Rearrangements were classified as productive when the CDR3 lacked stop codons and remained in frame with V and J, and all other rearrangements were classified as non-productive. Following IMGT convention, CDR3 was defined as the stretch from the second conserved V-encoded cysteine to the conserved J-encoded phenylalanine. In an earlier analysis of just under 600 of the donors, sequences lacking an unambiguous match to a single V gene segment were excluded. In an earlier analysis of approximately 610 of the donors, V segments were called functional above 56.7% productive rearrangements and were called segregating when the between-donor standard deviation exceeded 5%. To diagnose cytomegalovirus status from the catalog of TCR beta chain sequences, a statistical classification framework was built. V and J gene assignment, in a later analysis, came from comparing TCR nucleotide sequences with IMGT/GENE-DB human TR gene sequences. In a later analysis, CDR3 sequences and most-parsimonious VDJ recombination scenarios were assigned using the TCRdist pipeline. A later analysis defined each TCR beta chain by its CDR3 amino acid sequence plus V-gene family, and excluded reads lacking a unique V-gene family. As a way to deal with suspected cross-contamination and a sequencing artifact, a later analysis dropped roughly 600 nucleotide sequences that were highly shared and had low generation probability. For each public chain, a later analysis derived a clonal expansion index from normalized ranks of inferred template counts within each repertoire. A later analysis computed generation probabilities with a VDJ recombination model fitted to out-of-frame rearrangements, and checked the results against IGoR. In a later analysis, TCR-TCR, TCR-HLA and TCR-CMV co-occurrence was scored with hypergeometric tests, and a repertoire-size bias correction was applied to TCR pairs. To estimate false discovery rates, a later analysis permuted the HLA or CMV assignments 20 times. A later analysis grouped co-occurring TCRs with DBSCAN, adding TCRdist sequence similarity when clustering within HLA-allele-positive subsets. Repertoires with fewer than 30,000 or more than 120,000 public chains, plus five repertoires with anomalous nucleotide sharing, were excluded from co-occurrence clustering. TCRdb took over this immuneACCESS table, retaining in-frame rearrangements with V and J assigned. Such tables are incomplete; in checked studies, under half of the missing clones stem from an unresolved V gene, and the remainder is unexplained. Clone size and V and J calls were adopted from that table, with D and trimming inferred from the DNA. This sample is represented by 150,000 to 200,000 clones; 68% of them were singletons. Together, the top ten hold roughly 1.4% of the sample.

Note on this clone: The antigen this receptor binds is unknown. No qualities accompany the bases; no much larger clone lies one base away.

According to the germline V gene, CDR1 reads SGHTA and CDR2 reads FQGNSA. Trimming at the junction amounts to 1 base on V and 9 bases on J, and the germline ends lie 15 bases apart. The CDR3 starts with the cysteine, ends with the phenylalanine, and has 14 residues. Only the CDR3 part of the read is kept: 42 bases, read in frame from the first base. The cohort consisted of 600 to 700 healthy bone marrow donors. Cohort members were all nominally healthy when sampled, although unrecorded immune exposures were likely present. The donor was CMV seronegative and was included in the group of over 300 seronegative cohort members. Each donor provided a peripheral blood sample, and peripheral blood mononuclear cells were used for TCR beta sequencing. Genomic DNA was extracted from the blood cell samples with the Qiagen DNeasy Blood Extraction Kit.

The sequence came from a man aged 50 or older in good health and CMV-seronegative. The source material was PBMCs. This receptor chain uses TRBV7-2 and TRBJ1-2, and TRBD1 may be the D gene, going by 6 matching bases. The CDR3 sequence is CASSLGGQSLRYTF. The DNA sequence reads TGTGCCAGCAGCTTAGGTGGACAGTCCTTGCGCTACACCTTC.